The rows below give T cell receptor beta chains drawn from one sample of a study of T cells in Graves' hyperthyroidism and ophthalmopathy. MiXCR, run by TCRdb on the multiplex PCR reads, gives a single entry per CDR3 protein. The sample contains hundreds of thousands of distinct CDR3 sequences, roughly a third of which appear only once. Sequencing was performed on blood. All receptors derive from a woman between 35 and 50 years old with Graves' hyperthyroidism. Each CDR3 is given with its conserved first and last residue. A D gene is named only where the DNA matches it firmly. Clone size is not always given. Where it is, it says once, few, many or a class for expanded clones.

V	J	D	size	DNA	CDR3
TRBV15	TRBJ2-5	NA	few	TGTGCCACCAGCAGAGAAAGATCGGCAAATCAAGAGACCCAGTACTTC	CATSRERSANQETQYF
TRBV7-9	TRBJ2-5	NA	many	TGTGCCAGCAGCTTCCCGGTTGGGACCCAGTACTTC	CASSFPVGTQYF
TRBV4-3	TRBJ1-1	NA	few	TGCGCCAGCAGCCGAAGGGAGACCTTAGGCACTGAAGCTTTCTTT	CASSRRETLGTEAFF
TRBV12-5	TRBJ1-1	NA	NA	TGTGCTAGTGGTTCCGACCCAGGGTGGATGAACACTGAAGCTTTCTTT	CASGSDPGWMNTEAFF
TRBV24-1	TRBJ2-1	NA	NA	TGTGCCACCAGTTCCCTTTCCTCCTACAATGAGCAGTTCTTC	CATSSLSSYNEQFF
TRBV4-3	TRBJ1-1	NA	NA	TGCGCCAGCAGCGACATACAGCAATTGGACACTGAAGCTTTCTTT	CASSDIQQLDTEAFF
TRBV12-3/TRBV12-4	TRBJ1-2	NA	NA	TGTGCCAGCACTTTCGGGGGTCACTATGGCTACACCTTC	CASTFGGHYGYTF
TRBV2	TRBJ1-5	NA	many	TGTGCCAGCAGTTCGACAGACCGCAATCAGCCCCAGCATTTT	CASSSTDRNQPQHF
TRBV24-1	TRBJ2-2	TRBD1	many	TGTGCCACCAGTGACCCTAAAATGACAGGGATGGACACCGGGGAGCTGTTTTTT	CATSDPKMTGMDTGELFF
TRBV6-5	TRBJ1-1	NA	once	TGTGCCAGCAGCCACCTCACAGGGCGGCGCACTGAAGCTTTCTTT	CASSHLTGRRTEAFF
TRBV13	TRBJ1-1	TRBD1	many	TGTGCCAGCAGCTCCAGGACAGGCGTCACTGAAGCTTTCTTT	CASSSRTGVTEAFF
TRBV7-2	TRBJ2-7	TRBD2	NA	TGTGCCAGCAGCCCCCGACTAGCGGGAGATTCCCCCTACGAGCAGTACTTC	CASSPRLAGDSPYEQYF
TRBV7-2	TRBJ1-6	TRBD1	NA	TGTGCCAGCAGATCCGGGACAGGGTTTGGTTCACCCCTCCACTTT	CASRSGTGFGSPLHF
TRBV10-3	TRBJ1-2	TRBD1	few	TGTGCCATCAGTGAGAAAGTGGACAGGGCGCGTGGCTACACCTTC	CAISEKVDRARGYTF
TRBV7-2	TRBJ1-4	NA	NA	TGTGCCAGCAGCCCCTACGGGACACCGGACGTCGAAAAACTGTTTTTT	CASSPYGTPDVEKLFF
TRBV29-1	TRBJ1-4	TRBD1	NA	TGCAGCGTTGAAGATGGGACAGGGGAGGAAAAACTGTTTTTT	CSVEDGTGEEKLFF
TRBV10-2	TRBJ1-1	NA	many	TGCGCCAGCAGCGCATGGACAGCCGAAGCTTTCTTT	CASSAWTAEAFF
TRBV5-8	TRBJ2-5	TRBD2	few	TGTGCCAGCAGCAACCAAGGACTAGCAGTGGAGACCCAGTACTTC	CASSNQGLAVETQYF
TRBV20-1	TRBJ1-2	TRBD1	many	TGCAGTGCTAGGAGAAGGACAGGGGGCCCCTATGGCTACACCTTC	CSARRRTGGPYGYTF
TRBV6-5	TRBJ1-1	NA	NA	TGTGCCAGCAGTTACGTGGGGGCCCCTGGCCACACTGAAGCTTTCTTT	CASSYVGAPGHTEAFF
TRBV9	TRBJ1-6	NA	NA	TGTGCCAGCAGCGTAGAGGGGACGGGAACGAGCTCCTATAATTCACCCCTCCACTTT	CASSVEGTGTSSYNSPLHF
TRBV20-1	TRBJ2-1	NA	few	TGCAGTGCTAGCGCCGTACTCAATGAGCAGTTCTTC	CSASAVLNEQFF
TRBV9	TRBJ2-7	NA	many	TGTGCCAGCAGCGTAGGTGACGGCCGCGAGCAGTACTTC	CASSVGDGREQYF
TRBV5-4	TRBJ1-2	NA	many	TGTGCCAGCAGCTTCGAAGGGGGCTATGGCTACACCTTC	CASSFEGGYGYTF
TRBV7-9	TRBJ2-7	TRBD2	NA	TGTGCCAGCAGCTTAGGACCGGGAGGCGACAATGAGCAGTACTTC	CASSLGPGGDNEQYF
TRBV19	TRBJ2-7	TRBD1	many	TGTGCCAGAGTAGGACAGGGAGACTACGAGCAGTACTTC	CARVGQGDYEQYF
TRBV10-3	TRBJ1-1	NA	many	TGTGCCATCCGAAGAGAGAACACTGAAGCTTTCTTT	CAIRRENTEAFF
TRBV12-3/TRBV12-4	TRBJ1-5	NA	few	TGTGCCAGCAGTTCGCATCAGAGGTTCAATCAGCCCCAGCATTTT	CASSSHQRFNQPQHF
TRBV7-2	TRBJ1-1	TRBD1	many	TGTGCCAGCAGCCAACGGATACCTAGGGGGCATGGCACTGAAGCTTTCTTT	CASSQRIPRGHGTEAFF
TRBV12-3/TRBV12-4	TRBJ2-2	TRBD2	NA	TGTGCCAGCAGTCCCAGTATGGCGGGGGGGCTCACCGGGGAGCTGTTTTTT	CASSPSMAGGLTGELFF
TRBV7-3	TRBJ2-2	TRBD2	NA	TGTGCCAGCAGCTTAAACCCCGGACTAGCGGGGAACGGGGAGCTGTTTTTT	CASSLNPGLAGNGELFF
TRBV19	TRBJ1-3	NA	NA	TGTGCCAGTAGTGGAGGACAGGGAAACACCATATATTTT	CASSGGQGNTIYF
TRBV25-1	TRBJ2-5	NA	NA	TGTGCCAGCAGTGACAGGGCGGGCGGAGAGACCCAGTACTTC	CASSDRAGGETQYF
TRBV2	TRBJ1-4	NA	NA	TGTGCCAGCAGTTTAGCGCCTTGGAGGGAAAAACTGTTTTTT	CASSLAPWREKLFF
TRBV7-2	TRBJ1-1	NA	NA	TGTGCCAGCAGCCTAAGACAGGCGGGAGACGCTTTCTTT	CASSLRQAGDAFF
TRBV7-2	TRBJ2-7	TRBD1	many	TGTGCCAGCAGGCCGACAGGGGGCTACGAGCAGTACTTC	CASRPTGGYEQYF
TRBV6-5	TRBJ2-5	TRBD1	few	TGTGCCAGCAGGACGCTCCGGGACAGGGAAGAGACCCAGTACTTC	CASRTLRDREETQYF
TRBV29-1	TRBJ1-4	TRBD1	NA	TGCAGCGTTGTAGGGGGACAGGGAGTATTGTTTTTT	CSVVGGQGVLFF
TRBV12-5	TRBJ2-5	TRBD2	NA	TGTGCTAGTGGTTTGCTCCACCAAGGACTAGCGGGAGCGGAGACCCAGTACTTC	CASGLLHQGLAGAETQYF
TRBV7-2	TRBJ2-7	NA	NA	TGTGCCAGCAGCTTATTCGGAGGTAGCGAGCAGTACTTC	CASSLFGGSEQYF
TRBV7-2	TRBJ1-5	NA	NA	TGTGCCAGCAGCTCCTACAGAGATCAGCCCCAGCATTTT	CASSSYRDQPQHF
TRBV7-2	TRBJ2-4	NA	NA	TGTGCCAGCAGCACAGGGCGGAGCGTCATTCAGTACTTC	CASSTGRSVIQYF
TRBV19	TRBJ2-5	TRBD1	many	TGTGCCAGTAGCCCTAGGGACAGGGGGCAAGAGACCCAGTACTTC	CASSPRDRGQETQYF
TRBV29-1	TRBJ2-7	NA	many	TGCGGCGTTGAGACAGGTGCGACCTACGAGCAGTACTTC	CGVETGATYEQYF
TRBV20-1	TRBJ2-5	NA	many	TGCAGTGCTACTGACCCCTACAAGCCGTGGGAGACCCAATACTTC	CSATDPYKPWETQYF
TRBV20-1	TRBJ2-5	NA	many	TGCAGTGCTAGGGAGACGGGGAAGATGGGGACCCAGTACTTC	CSARETGKMGTQYF
TRBV10-3	TRBJ1-1	NA	few	TGTGCCAGCAGTGAAAAACCTCCGGGGGGAGGCATGAACACTGAAGCTTTCTTT	CASSEKPPGGGMNTEAFF